Following are 29 T cell receptor beta chains from one sample sequenced in a study of blood T cell repertoires in COVID-19. Data came from immunoSEQ multiplex PCR; TCRdb stores just in-frame clones and leaves some out. The profile covers roughly 150,000 clones, with 85% to 95% appearing a single time and just under 2% taken by the ten largest. The source material was peripheral blood. These receptors came from an older woman with COVID-19, enrolled during active disease.

The chain employs TRBV6-5 and TRBJ1-1; 9 bases align to TRBD1. Losses at the gene ends were 6 bases for V and 4 bases for J; bases not matched to a gene: 6. CDR3 length: 14 amino acids. Per the germline V gene, CDR1 is MNHEY and CDR2 is SVGAGI. The CDR3 sequence is CASRKLDRGTEAFF. CDR3 in DNA: TGTGCCAGCAGGAAATTGGACAGGGGCACTGAAGCTTTCTTT.

This clone was seen a single time. A read error may produce the germline difference seen at one junction end. The chain employs TRBV7-7 and TRBJ2-1; 8 positions agree with TRBD2. The CDR3 covers 14 residues. Germline CDR1 and CDR2: SSHAT and FNYEAQ (reference sequence). This CDR3 reads CASSLAGPQNEQFF. CDR3 bases: TGTGCTAGCAGCCTAGCGGGCCCCCAGAATGAGCAGTTCTTC.

The chain has TRBV7-9 and TRBJ2-1; 12 bases match TRBD2. The CDR3 covers 18 residues. CDR1 and CDR2 (germline): SEHNR, FQNEAQ (reference sequence). V shed 4 bases and J 3 bases; nucleotides not matched to a gene: 10. The DNA of the CDR3 is TGTGCCAGCAGCTCCAATTATCGGACTAGCGGGGTCTACAATGAGCAGTTCTTC. Its protein product is CASSSNYRTSGVYNEQFF.

With respect to this clone: The same CDR3 is also encoded by other DNA sequences in this sample. This sequence joins TRBV5-1 and TRBJ1-1; a possible D gene is TRBD1 (5 bases). The CDR3 consists of 15 residues. The V end was cut by 0 bases, the J end by 0 bases, with 9 bases between. Germline CDR1 reads SGHRS; CDR2 reads YFSETQ. Here the CDR3 reads CASSLAGVMNTEAFF. The CDR3 region has the DNA TGCGCCAGCAGCTTGGCGGGGGTCATGAACACTGAAGCTTTCTTT.

Of note for this clone: A junction end diverges from the germline sequence, so it may reflect a read error. The chain has TRBV11-2 and TRBJ1-2; D uncertain. The CDR3 totals 13 residues. Germline assignment: CDR1 SGHAT and CDR2 FQNNGV. CDR3 residues: CASSLPSNYGYTF. The CDR3 DNA is TGTGCTAGCAGCTTACCCTCTAACTATGGCTACACCTTC.

The chain links TRBV5-1 to TRBJ1-2; 9 positions match TRBD1. Germline trimming cut 0 bases from V and 8 bases from J; bases unmatched to any gene: 8. The CDR3 sequence is 15 residues long. Germline CDR1 and CDR2: SGHRS and YFSETQ. CDR3 DNA sequence: TGCGCCAGCAGCTTGGGGGGACAGGGTTTTGACGGCTACACCTTC. It encodes CASSLGGQGFDGYTF. Using reference TRBV5-1 and TRBJ1-2 for the parts outside the CDR3, the full variable domain is KAGVTQTPRYLIKTRGQQVTLSCSPISGHRSVSWYQQTPGQGLQFLFEYFSETQRNKGNFPGRFSGRQFSNSRSEMNVSTLELGDSALYLCASSLGGQGFDGYTFGSGTRLTVV.

J is TRBJ2-7 and V is TRBV7-9; 9 bases fit TRBD1. CDR1 and CDR2 from the germline V gene are SEHNR and FQNEAQ (reference sequence). This CDR3 has 15 amino acids. V gave up 3 bases and J gave up 4 bases; unmatched junction bases: 7. The DNA for the CDR3 is TGTGCCAGCAGCTTCTGGACAGGGGCCGTTTACGAGCAGTACTTC. Translation: CASSFWTGAVYEQYF.

The chain is built from TRBV3-1 (or the pseudogene TRBV3-2) and TRBJ2-6; 7 bases map to TRBD1. Trimming took 4 bases from V and 1 from J; bases not matched to a gene: 4. CDR1 LGHDT and CDR2 YNNKEL come from the germline V gene (reference sequence). This CDR3 has 16 amino acids. CDR3 residues: CASSRTQGSGANVLTF. As DNA, the CDR3 is TGTGCCAGCAGCCGGACACAGGGGTCTGGGGCCAACGTCCTGACTTTC.

The CDR3 coding sequence is TGTGCCAGCAGCTTAGAACAGGGAAACACTGAAGCTTTCTTT. Translated, it gives CASSLEQGNTEAFF. This chain joins TRBV11-2 and TRBJ1-1, with D perhaps TRBD1 (6 bases). V was shortened by 0 bases and J by 2 bases, with 7 bases between the two germline ends. CDR3 length: 14 amino acids. Germline V lookup: CDR1 SGHAT, CDR2 FQNNGV. Variable domain in full (rest from reference TRBV11-2 and TRBJ1-1): EAGVAQSPRYKIIEKRQSVAFWCNPISGHATLYWYQQILGQGPKLLIQFQNNGVVDDSQLPKDRFSAERLKGVDSTLKIQPAKLEDSAVYLCASSLEQGNTEAFFGQGTRLTVV.

The V call is TRBV5-1, the J call TRBJ2-7, with a weak D call TRBD1 (6 bases). The V and J ends lost 1 base and 3 bases respectively, with 14 bases between them. The germline CDR1 and CDR2 sequences are SGHRS and YFSETQ. This CDR3 is built from 15 residues. CDR3 nucleotides: TGCGCCAGCAGCTTGACTCCGGGACAAGACTACGAGCAGTACTTC. It codes for CASSLTPGQDYEQYF. Variable domain in full (rest from reference TRBV5-1 and TRBJ2-7): KAGVTQTPRYLIKTRGQQVTLSCSPISGHRSVSWYQQTPGQGLQFLFEYFSETQRNKGNFPGRFSGRQFSNSRSEMNVSTLELGDSALYLCASSLTPGQDYEQYFGPGTRLTVT.

This clone occurred once. J is TRBJ2-1 and V is TRBV24-1; TRBD1 agrees at 9 bases. J was trimmed by 7 bases and V by 6 bases; bases with no gene match: 6. The CDR3 contains 14 residues. Germline V gene data show CDR1 as KGHDR and CDR2 as SFDVKD. CDR3 residues: CATSRGQGWNEQFF. The CDR3, as DNA: TGTGCCACCAGTCGCGGACAGGGGTGGAATGAGCAGTTCTTC.

This chain links TRBV29-1 with TRBJ1-2; possibly TRBD1 for D (5 bases). CDR3 size: 12 residues. Germline loops: CDR1 SQVTM, CDR2 ANQGSEA. The germline V and J ends were trimmed by 5 bases and 5 bases, with 12 bases remaining between them. The CDR3 region has the DNA TGCAGCGTTTTGTCGGCAGGGTATGGCTACACCTTC. It translates to CSVLSAGYGYTF.

The V gene is TRBV13, the J gene TRBJ1-6, with 9 bases lining up with TRBD1. V lost 5 bases, J lost 6 bases, and 11 bases stayed unmatched. The length of the CDR3 is 17 residues. The germline gives CDR1 PRHDT, CDR2 FYEKMQ (reference sequence). Written as DNA, the CDR3 is TGTGCCAGCAGCCTCGCCGGTTGGGACAGGGTTAATTCACCCCTCCACTTT. Its translation is CASSLAGWDRVNSPLHF.

The CDR3 nucleotides are TGTGCCTGGAGTGGGCAGGGGATCTCCTACGAGCAGTACTTC. It codes for CAWSGQGISYEQYF. This sequence joins TRBV30 and TRBJ2-7; tentatively, D is TRBD1 (6 bases). CDR1 GTSNPN and CDR2 SVGIG come from the germline V gene (reference sequence). V shed 1 base and J shed 0 bases, with 10 bases lying between them. CDR3 length: 14 amino acids. Combining the CDR3 with reference TRBV30 and TRBJ2-7 gives the whole variable domain SQTIHQWPATLVQPVGSPLSLECTVEGTSNPNLYWYRQAAGRGLQLLFYSVGIGQISSEVPQNLSASRPQDRQFILSSKKLLLSDSGFYLCAWSGQGISYEQYFGPGTRLTVT.

In its sample, this clone was seen once. The chain couples TRBV7-2 to TRBJ1-2, with D possibly TRBD1 on 6 matching bases. Germline V CDR1 and CDR2: SGHTA, FQGNSA. The CDR3 is 14 amino acids. Trimming removed 4 bases from V and 8 bases from J, with 17 bases in between. The CDR3 protein is CASSSGDRTRGYTF. The CDR3 DNA reads as TGTGCCAGCAGCTCAGGCGACAGGACCCGGGGCTACACCTTC.

This sequence joins TRBV4-2 and TRBJ1-4; tentatively, D is TRBD1 (6 bases). This CDR3 has 18 residues. Between the trimmed V and J ends, which lost 1 base and 7 bases, there was a span of 22 bases. Germline CDR1 and CDR2: LGHNA and YNFKEQ. CDR3 sequence: CASSQGPSDRNRGEKLFF. As DNA, the CDR3 is TGTGCCAGCAGCCAAGGGCCTTCCGACAGGAATAGAGGTGAAAAACTGTTTTTT.

V and J are TRBV4-3 and TRBJ2-7; 7 bases line up with TRBD2. From germline, CDR1 is LGHNA and CDR2 YSLEER. This CDR3 contains 14 residues. With V trimmed by 5 bases and J by 3 bases, 7 bases remained unmatched. CDR3 region: CASSTQTGGYEQYF. The CDR3 DNA reads TGCGCCAGCAGCACCCAAACGGGAGGCTACGAGCAGTACTTC.

This rearrangement joins TRBV13 to TRBJ1-3, with D unresolved. Germline CDR1 PRHDT, CDR2 FYEKMQ (reference sequence). V was clipped by 8 bases and J by 0 bases, with 5 bases between them. The CDR3 runs 12 residues. This CDR3 is CASGLSGNTIYF. The CDR3 DNA is TGTGCCAGCGGCCTCTCTGGAAACACCATATATTTT.

The rearrangement uses TRBV9 and TRBJ1-3; TRBD1 agrees at 7 bases. Germline V gene sequence: CDR1 SGDLS, CDR2 YYNGEE. V trimming: 4 bases; J trimming: 0 bases; junction bases outside the gene matches: 7. The CDR3 length is 16 residues. The CDR3, as DNA: TGTGCCAGCAGCCCAGACAGGGCTTCCTCTGGAAACACCATATATTTT. Translation gives CASSPDRASSGNTIYF.

This chain links TRBV7-2 with TRBJ1-1, with D perhaps TRBD1 (5 bases). Germline CDR1 is SGHTA and CDR2 is FQGNSA. The CDR3 covers 16 residues. V gave up 1 base and J gave up 0 bases, with 12 bases separating them. The CDR3 loop is CASSLGRGVMNTEAFF. CDR3 bases: TGTGCCAGCAGCTTAGGTCGGGGGGTAATGAACACTGAAGCTTTCTTT.

In nucleotides, the CDR3 is TGTGCCAGCAGTTTCTTCGGCGGAATTTCCTACGAGCAGTACTTC. This codes for CASSFFGGISYEQYF. The gene calls are TRBV27 and TRBJ2-7; no reliable D call. Germline values: CDR1 MNHEY, CDR2 SMNVEV (reference sequence). V gave up 3 bases and J gave up 1 base, with 13 bases separating them. CDR3 size: 15 residues.

The chain links TRBV7-2 to TRBJ1-2; the D is unclear. The CDR3 loop spans 14 amino acids. Germline lookup yields CDR1 SGHTA and CDR2 FQGNSA. Between the trimmed V and J ends, which lost 2 bases and 4 bases, there was a span of 11 bases. The CDR3 here is CASSLSTAVYGYTF. The DNA for the CDR3 is TGTGCCAGCAGCTTATCTACAGCAGTCTATGGCTACACCTTC.

This chain links TRBV1 with TRBJ2-7; TRBD1 is taken as the D call from the table, unchecked against the DNA. TRBV1 is annotated as a pseudogene. This CDR3 spans 14 amino acids. CDR3 DNA: TGCACCAGCAGCCAAGTGAGACAGCACTACGAGCAGTACTTC. Translated: CTSSQVRQHYEQYF.

The chain has TRBV4-1 and TRBJ2-3, with D perhaps matching TRBD1 (5 bases). V was cut by 4 bases and J by 0 bases, with 14 bases left in between. CDR1 MGHRA and CDR2 YSYEKL come from the germline V gene. The CDR3 is 16 amino acids. CDR3 protein: CASSRVGAVSTDTQYF. The CDR3 nucleotides are TGCGCCAGCAGCCGAGTAGGGGCAGTTAGCACAGATACGCAGTATTTT.

This chain joins TRBV3-1 (or the pseudogene TRBV3-2) and TRBJ2-7; a possible D gene is TRBD2 (6 bases). V lost 4 bases and J 5 bases, leaving 18 bases between the germline ends. Germline loops: CDR1 LGHDT, CDR2 YNNKEL (reference sequence). There are 15 residues in the CDR3. The CDR3 bases are TGTGCCAGCAGCCCCACCCCCCGGAGGGACCACGAGCAGTACTTC. This encodes CASSPTPRRDHEQYF.

This rearrangement joins TRBV29-1 to TRBJ2-3, with TRBD2 matching over 9 bases. Germline V lookup: CDR1 SQVTM, CDR2 ANQGSEA. The CDR3 is 14 amino acids. J gave up 5 bases and V 4 bases, and 7 bases lay outside the gene matches. Written as DNA, the CDR3 is TGCAGCGTTGGAGGTAGCGGGGGCCGAGATACGCAGTATTTT. This translates into CSVGGSGGRDTQYF.

This chain uses TRBV11-2 with TRBJ2-7; the D gene is possibly TRBD1 (6 bases). Germline-derived CDR1 and CDR2 are SGHAT and FQNNGV. V lost 1 base and J 3 bases, leaving 10 bases between the germline ends. The CDR3 length is 14 residues. CDR3 sequence reads: CASSLAGGNYEQYF. Written as DNA, the CDR3 is TGTGCCAGCAGCTTAGCTGGGGGCAACTACGAGCAGTACTTC.

The V and J genes are TRBV29-1 and TRBJ2-6; possible D gene TRBD1, 6 bases. The V gene's germline CDR1 is SQVTM and CDR2 ANQGSEA. The CDR3 has 16 residues. CDR3 loop: CSTAWDTKSGANVLTF. CDR3 DNA: TGCTCTACCGCCTGGGACACGAAATCTGGGGCCAACGTCCTGACTTTC.

This clone has just one count. V and J are TRBV15 and TRBJ1-1, with TRBD1 as a possible D gene (5 bases). V was shortened by 6 bases and J by 4 bases, with 15 bases between the two germline ends. Germline CDR1 and CDR2: LNHNV and YYDKDF (reference sequence). The CDR3 consists of 14 residues. The CDR3 sequence is CATRGFGGGTEAFF. The CDR3 region has the DNA TGTGCCACCAGGGGATTTGGGGGGGGCACTGAAGCTTTCTTT. The full variable domain, in which reference TRBV15 and TRBJ1-1 provide the parts outside the CDR3, is DAMVIQNPRYQVTQFGKPVTLSCSQTLNHNVMYWYQQKSSQAPKLLFHYYDKDFNNEADTPDNFQSRRPNTSFCFLDIRSPGLGDTAMYLCATRGFGGGTEAFFGQGTRLTVV.